This paragraph reports one T cell receptor (beta chain). No antigen is known for it. The authors prepared UMI-labeled TRB cDNA libraries by 5' RACE. From its re-call of the 5' RACE reads, TCRdb lists each CDR3 protein once, without DNA. The sample data list about 56,000 distinct CDR3 sequences. This record comes from a study of CXCR3-negative and CXCR3-positive naive CD8 T cells. Every CD8+ subset sample held around 300,000 flow-sorted cells, done in triplicate. The CDR3 contains 12 residues. CDR1 is SGHTA and CDR2 is FQGNSA in the germline V gene. Findings of the study overall: TRBV-TRBJ usage was similar across naive CXCR3 subsets but distinct in memory cells. Comparably high diversity marked both naive subsets, whereas memory CD8+ cells had much lower diversity.

This TCR came from a human donor in good health. Some clones in this sample may be carry-over from other donors' samples. Input material: memory CD8+ T cells from blood. The J gene is TRBJ2-7, the V gene TRBV7-2; without DNA, the TCRdb call of TRBD2 cannot be checked. The CDR3 region is CASSFGAAGGYF.